Listed below are T cell receptor beta chains from one sample, sequenced in a study of T cell changes during pregnancy in multiple sclerosis. Method: immunoSEQ multiplex PCR; TCRdb's copy keeps in-frame clones and lacks some. This sample carries approximately 32,000 clones, roughly nine tenths of them seen once, and the ten largest clones take over 4.5%. This specimen was CD8+ T cells from peripheral blood mononuclear cells, taken in the first trimester of pregnancy. The source is a female donor with multiple sclerosis, enrolled in a pregnancy study. Each CDR3 is given with its conserved first and last residue. A D gene is named only where the DNA matches it firmly. Not every row has a clone size; where given, it reads once, few, many or a size class.

>TRBV6-1|TRBJ2-7|.|.
CASSEAPAEGYEQYF
TGTGCCAGCAGTGAAGCGCCGGCAGAGGGCTACGAGCAGTACTTC
>TRBV4-1|TRBJ2-7|.|.
CASSQDLGAGSYEQYF
TGCGCCAGCAGCCAAGATCTAGGGGCAGGCTCCTACGAGCAGTACTTC
>TRBV9|TRBJ2-5|.|TRBD2
CASSGQTSDQETQYF
TGTGCCAGCAGCGGACAGACTAGCGACCAAGAGACCCAGTACTTC
>TRBV2|TRBJ2-3|.|TRBD1
CARDRGLTDTQYF
TGTGCCAGGGACAGGGGGCTCACAGATACGCAGTATTTT
>TRBV29-1|TRBJ2-1|.|.
CSVDSGQKAQFF
TGCAGCGTTGATAGCGGTCAGAAGGCGCAGTTCTTC
>TRBV14|TRBJ1-1|.|.
CASSRGENTEAFF
TGTGCCAGCAGCCGGGGAGAGAACACTGAAGCTTTCTTT
>TRBV19|TRBJ2-7|once|.
CASGSWSGGPDPTYF
TGTGCCAGTGGGAGTTGGAGCGGAGGCCCCGATCCCACTTACTTC
>TRBV15|TRBJ1-1|.|.
CATSRGWTASMNTEAFF
TGTGCCACCAGCAGAGGGTGGACAGCAAGCATGAACACTGAAGCTTTCTTT
>TRBV5-4|TRBJ1-3|.|.
CASSLPDISGNTIYF
TGTGCCAGCAGCTTGCCGGACATCTCTGGAAACACCATATATTTT
>TRBV5-6|TRBJ2-1|.|TRBD2
CASSLVSGRAGLDEQFF
TGTGCCAGCAGCTTGGTTAGCGGGAGGGCCGGATTGGATGAGCAGTTCTTC
>TRBV13|TRBJ1-2|.|.
CASSIRVAGGYTF
TGTGCCAGCAGCATCAGGGTAGCGGGTGGCTACACCTTC
>TRBV7-2|TRBJ1-3|few|.
CASSLVRGGAISGNTIYF
TGTGCCAGCAGCTTAGTAAGGGGAGGGGCCATCTCTGGAAACACCATATATTTT
>TRBV7-9|TRBJ2-1|.|.
CASSSTPYNEQFF
TGTGCCAGCAGCTCAACTCCGTACAATGAGCAGTTCTTC
>TRBV19|TRBJ2-3|.|TRBD2
CASSILAGAPDTQYF
TGTGCCAGTAGTATACTAGCGGGAGCCCCCGATACGCAGTATTTT
>TRBV19|TRBJ2-7|.|.
CASSAGLGYEQYF
TGTGCCAGTAGTGCGGGACTTGGCTACGAGCAGTACTTC
>TRBV7-9|TRBJ2-1|.|.
CASSISAREQFF
TGTGCCAGCAGCATTAGCGCCCGAGAGCAGTTCTTC
>TRBV28|TRBJ2-1|.|TRBD2
CASSLPGLAGEIF
TGTGCCAGCAGTCTGCCGGGACTAGCGGGAGAAATCTTC
>TRBV10-1|TRBJ2-3|.|.
CASSEETSSDTQYF
TGCGCCAGCAGTGAGGAAACTAGCTCCGATACGCAGTATTTT
>TRBV5-6|TRBJ1-2|once|TRBD1
CASSLEDRGYGYTF
TGTGCCAGCAGCTTGGAAGACAGGGGATATGGCTACACCTTC
>TRBV2|TRBJ2-7|.|TRBD2
CASSEGRERTYEQYF
TGTGCCAGCAGTGAAGGGCGGGAGCGAACCTACGAGCAGTACTTC
>TRBV2|TRBJ2-7|.|TRBD2
CASREGLAGVGEQYF
TGTGCCAGCAGAGAAGGACTAGCGGGAGTAGGCGAGCAGTACTTC
>TRBV7-9|TRBJ2-1|.|TRBD2
CASSLPLAGGPGEQFF
TGTGCCAGCAGTCTTCCACTAGCGGGAGGGCCTGGTGAGCAGTTCTTC
>TRBV7-9|TRBJ2-1|.|.
CASSTGISYNEQFF
TGTGCCAGCTCTACAGGGATCTCCTACAATGAGCAGTTCTTC
>TRBV5-1|TRBJ2-5|.|TRBD2
CASSLGGEGLGETQYF
TGCGCCAGCAGCTTGGGGGGGGAGGGCCTCGGAGAGACCCAGTACTTC
>TRBV6-1|TRBJ2-1|.|TRBD2
CASSGLAGPDNEQFF
TGTGCCAGCAGTGGACTAGCGGGACCTGACAATGAGCAGTTCTTC